This passage covers 24 T cell receptor beta chains from one sample sequenced in a study of T-cell reconstitution after alpha-beta-depleted transplantation in children. The authors prepared the TCRbeta library with unique molecular identifiers. TCRdb reprocessed the PCR reads with MiXCR, giving one entry per CDR3 protein. This sample carries about 58,000 distinct CDR3 sequences, roughly 46% of them seen once, and the ten largest clones take roughly 98%. Here the sequenced sample was PBMCs, mostly from graft donor cells, taken 360 days after TCRalphabeta/CD19-depleted stem cell transplant. The receptors were gathered from a male patient between 5 and 17 years old who had a stem cell transplant for acute lymphoblastic leukemia, so the T cells may come from the graft donor.

This clonotype was seen a few times. The chain couples TRBV6-1 to TRBJ1-1; D gene uncertain. V was pared by 4 bases and J by 6 bases, with 12 bases between. CDR3 length: 13 residues. From germline, CDR1 is MNHNS and CDR2 SASEGT. The CDR3 DNA reads TGTGCCAGCAGTGTTTATCTAAGGGCTGAAGCTTTCTTT. It yields the protein CASSVYLRAEAFF.

The rearrangement links TRBV12-3 or TRBV12-4 to TRBJ2-7; tentative D call: TRBD1 (6 bases). V lost 6 bases to trimming and J lost 1 base, with 13 bases between them. The CDR3 runs to 14 residues. The CDR3 spells CASSWDTLSYEQYF. For the CDR3, the DNA is TGTGCCAGCAGCTGGGACACCTTATCCTACGAGCAGTACTTC.

J is TRBJ2-2 and V is TRBV7-7, with D possibly being TRBD1 (5 bases). The CDR3 length is 13 residues. V gave up 4 bases and J gave up 6 bases, with 9 bases separating them. Germline CDR1 reads SSHAT; CDR2 reads FNYEAQ (reference sequence). CDR3 nucleotide sequence: TGTGCCAGCAGCTCCGGACAACCCGGGGAGCTGTTTTTT. It encodes CASSSGQPGELFF.

This chain links TRBV10-2 with TRBJ2-3; D may be TRBD1 or TRBD2 (5 bases each). In germline, CDR1 is WSHSY, CDR2 SAAADI. CDR3 length: 15 amino acids. V gave up 4 bases and J gave up 6 bases, with 17 bases separating them. Written as DNA, the CDR3 is TGCGCCAGCAGTGTCGGGACCCGTCTTGGGGATACGCAGTATTTT. Protein product: CASSVGTRLGDTQYF.

The chain recombines TRBV11-2 with TRBJ2-3, with 10 bases identical to TRBD2. The CDR3 totals 16 residues. The germline gives CDR1 SGHAT, CDR2 FQNNGV. V gave up 5 bases and J gave up 9 bases; unmatched junction bases: 14. This chain's CDR3 is CASSLYSSGGGLTQYF. For the CDR3, the DNA is TGTGCCAGCAGCCTGTATTCCAGCGGGGGGGGTTTGACGCAGTATTTT.

This chain connects TRBV11-1 to TRBJ2-5; D might be TRBD2 (6 bases). Trimming shortened V by 1 base and J by 6 bases, and 12 bases separated the two germline ends. Germline V gene lookup returns CDR1 SGHAT and CDR2 FQDESV (reference sequence). This CDR3 spans 14 amino acids. CDR3 region: CASSLGTGRKTQYF. In nucleotides, the CDR3 is TGTGCCAGCAGCTTAGGGACCGGGAGAAAGACCCAGTACTTC.

The rearrangement links TRBV20-1 to TRBJ2-7; possibly TRBD1 for D (5 bases). The ends were cut back, 3 bases at V and 1 base at J, with 10 bases in the middle. The CDR3 is made up of 13 amino acids. CDR1 is DFQATT, CDR2 SNEGSKA, per germline (reference sequence). CDR3 in DNA: TGCAGTGCTAGGCCACAGGCTTCCTACGAGCAGTACTTC. Protein sequence: CSARPQASYEQYF.

The chain combines TRBV6-5 with TRBJ1-3; D is undetermined. Trimming removed 10 bases at V and 8 bases at J, with 12 bases between. Germline CDR1 is MNHEY and CDR2 is SVGAGI. The CDR3 is 11 amino acids. CDR3: CATLSRDTIYF. The DNA for the CDR3 is TGTGCCACGCTCTCGCGGGACACCATATATTTT.

Of note for this clonotype: A much larger clone sits a single nucleotide away, making a read error possible. The V call is TRBV7-9, the J call TRBJ2-5; D is ambiguous. There are 10 residues in the CDR3. CDR1 is SEHNR, CDR2 FQNEAQ, per germline (reference sequence). V lost 6 bases and J 2 bases, leaving 1 base between the germline ends. The CDR3 sequence is CASRQETQYF. DNA of the CDR3: TGTGCCAGCAGGCAAGAGACCCAGTACTTC.

This chain links TRBV7-3 with TRBJ2-1, with 14 nucleotides matching TRBD2. This CDR3 comprises 19 residues. Germline V CDR1 and CDR2: SGHTA, FQGTGA. The junction had 17 bases not matched to a gene; V was cut back by 5 bases and J by 8 bases. CDR3 protein: CASSLHGTSGSVSGDEQFF. The CDR3 DNA sequence: TGTGCCAGCAGCCTACACGGGACTAGCGGGAGTGTATCCGGCGATGAGCAGTTCTTC.

The CDR3 loop is CATSRGLAGGNEQFF. The CDR3 DNA reads as TGTGCCACCAGCAGGGGTCTAGCGGGAGGTAATGAGCAGTTCTTC. The chain couples TRBV15 to TRBJ2-1, with 11 bases matching TRBD2. This CDR3 has 15 residues. Germline CDR1 LNHNV, CDR2 YYDKDF (reference sequence). V gave up 3 bases and J gave up 7 bases; unmatched junction bases: 5.

In this sample, this clonotype turned up many times. The chain joins TRBV5-4 to TRBJ2-7, with D possibly being TRBD1 or TRBD2 (6 bases each). The CDR3 loop spans 14 amino acids. V was clipped by 2 bases and J by 0 bases, with 9 bases between them. Per the germline V gene, CDR1 is SGHNT and CDR2 is YYREEE (reference sequence). CDR3 coding DNA: TGTGCCAGCAGCTTTGGAGGGGGCTCCTACGAGCAGTACTTC. It is translated as CASSFGGGSYEQYF.

V and J are TRBV4-3 and TRBJ2-1; D gene unclear. This CDR3 comprises 17 residues. Germline loops: CDR1 LGHNA, CDR2 YSLEER. V was pared by 0 bases and J by 9 bases, with 21 bases between. CDR3 amino acids: CASSQELPSAGQIEQFF. CDR3 coding DNA: TGCGCCAGCAGCCAAGAATTACCCAGCGCAGGTCAGATTGAGCAGTTCTTC.

This clonotype was seen only a few times. This chain uses TRBV27 with TRBJ2-5; the D is unclear. Germline values: CDR1 MNHEY, CDR2 SMNVEV (reference sequence). V was clipped by 10 bases and J by 1 base, with 7 bases between them. CDR3 length equals 11 residues. CDR3 loop: CAIYFQETQYF. DNA of the CDR3: TGTGCCATCTACTTCCAAGAGACCCAGTACTTC.

The chain links TRBV15 to TRBJ2-1; 13 nucleotides match TRBD2. The CDR3 totals 18 residues. Germline V gene lookup returns CDR1 LNHNV and CDR2 YYDKDF (reference sequence). Losses at the gene ends were 2 bases for V and 3 bases for J; bases not matched to a gene: 7. CDR3 nucleotide sequence: TGTGCCACCAGCAGAACTAGGGGGACTAGCGGGGTCTACAATGAGCAGTTCTTC. This codes for CATSRTRGTSGVYNEQFF.

This chain uses TRBV12-3 or TRBV12-4 with TRBJ2-3, with D possibly being TRBD1 (5 bases). Trimming left V 6 bases short and J 3 bases short, with 16 bases between. The CDR3 has 15 amino acids. The CDR3, as DNA: TGTGCCAGCAGCCAGGGTCAAATTACTACAGATACGCAGTATTTT. This translates into CASSQGQITTDTQYF.

In its sample, this clonotype was seen many times. The CDR3 is CATQRVPPGGNKNIQYF. As DNA, the CDR3 is TGTGCCACCCAGAGAGTCCCCCCGGGCGGAAACAAAAACATTCAGTACTTC. The V call is TRBV10-3, the J call TRBJ2-4; no clear D. CDR3 length: 17 residues. Germline V gene data show CDR1 as ENHRY and CDR2 as SYGVKD. V lost 10 bases and J 3 bases, leaving 25 bases between the germline ends.

J is TRBJ2-3 and V is TRBV11-2; D tentatively reads TRBD1 or TRBD2 (5 bases each). The CDR3 has 13 amino acids. V was trimmed by 5 bases and J by 10 bases, leaving 16 bases between them. Germline V gives CDR1 SGHAT, CDR2 FQNNGV. CDR3 amino acids: CASSPGYGDPQYF. CDR3 coding DNA: TGTGCCAGCAGCCCTGGGTACGGGGACCCGCAGTATTTT.

The chain joins TRBV3-1 to TRBJ2-7; possible D gene TRBD1, 6 bases. This CDR3 region has 15 residues. Germline V gene lookup returns CDR1 LGHDT and CDR2 YNNKEL (reference sequence). With 2 bases removed from V and 1 base from J, the gap between germline ends came to 12 bases. The chain's CDR3 is CASSQYPTGSYEQYF. For the CDR3, the DNA is TGTGCCAGCAGCCAATATCCGACAGGATCCTACGAGCAGTACTTC.

The sample holds a few counts of this clonotype. The J gene is TRBJ2-3, the V gene TRBV5-1, with 9 bases fitting TRBD1. The V and J ends lost 5 bases and 2 bases, in that order; junction bases with no gene match: 6. This CDR3 comprises 15 residues. Per the germline V gene, CDR1 is SGHRS and CDR2 is YFSETQ. This CDR3 is CASSSGTGPTDTQYF. In nucleotides, the CDR3 is TGCGCCAGCAGTTCCGGGACAGGGCCCACAGATACGCAGTATTTT.

The chain uses TRBV20-1 and TRBJ2-3, with unresolved D. Trimming pared 1 base from V and 5 bases from J, leaving 1 base between. Per the germline V gene, CDR1 is DFQATT and CDR2 is SNEGSKA (reference sequence). The CDR3 covers 10 residues. The CDR3 nucleotides are TGCAGTGCTAGAGGAGATACGCAGTATTTT. Its protein product is CSARGDTQYF.

This clonotype was counted between two and nine times. This chain joins TRBV29-1 and TRBJ2-2, with D perhaps assigned TRBD1 or TRBD2 (6 bases each). V was shortened by 5 bases and J by 0 bases, with 13 bases between the two germline ends. This CDR3 has 15 amino acids. The germline CDR1 and CDR2 sequences are SQVTM and ANQGSEA. In DNA, the CDR3 is TGCAGCGTTCGAATCCGGGGGCCGAACACCGGGGAGCTGTTTTTT. The encoded protein is CSVRIRGPNTGELFF.

This clonotype was detected only a few times. The genes are TRBV10-3 and TRBJ2-5; D is perhaps TRBD2 (6 bases). Germline V gives CDR1 ENHRY, CDR2 SYGVKD. V was pared by 0 bases and J by 4 bases, with 18 bases between. CDR3 length: 17 amino acids. The CDR3 sequence is CAISESLGAGGRETQYF. CDR3 coding DNA: TGTGCCATCAGTGAGTCCCTTGGGGCAGGAGGGCGAGAGACCCAGTACTTC.

This chain joins TRBV24-1 and TRBJ1-2, with 10 bases that match TRBD1. Trimming at V came to 5 bases and at J to 6 bases, leaving 8 bases not matched to a gene. CDR1 and CDR2 (germline): KGHDR, SFDVKD. CDR3 length: 15 amino acids. CDR3: CATSVWTGTGDGYTF. As DNA, the CDR3 is TGTGCCACCAGTGTCTGGACCGGGACAGGGGATGGCTACACCTTC.